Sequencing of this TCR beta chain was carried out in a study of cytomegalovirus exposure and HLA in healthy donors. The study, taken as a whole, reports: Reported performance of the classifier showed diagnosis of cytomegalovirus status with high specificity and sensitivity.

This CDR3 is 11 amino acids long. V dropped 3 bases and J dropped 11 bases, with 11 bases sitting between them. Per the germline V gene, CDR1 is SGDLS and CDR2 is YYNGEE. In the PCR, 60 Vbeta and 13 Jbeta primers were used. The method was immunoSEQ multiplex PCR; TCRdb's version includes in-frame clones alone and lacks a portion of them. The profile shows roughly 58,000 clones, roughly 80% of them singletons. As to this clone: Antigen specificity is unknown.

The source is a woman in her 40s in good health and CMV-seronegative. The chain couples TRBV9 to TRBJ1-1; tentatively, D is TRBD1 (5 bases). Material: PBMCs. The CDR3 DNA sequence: TGTGCCAGCAGCGCCGAGGGGAGGGCTTTCTTT. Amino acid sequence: CASSAEGRAFF.